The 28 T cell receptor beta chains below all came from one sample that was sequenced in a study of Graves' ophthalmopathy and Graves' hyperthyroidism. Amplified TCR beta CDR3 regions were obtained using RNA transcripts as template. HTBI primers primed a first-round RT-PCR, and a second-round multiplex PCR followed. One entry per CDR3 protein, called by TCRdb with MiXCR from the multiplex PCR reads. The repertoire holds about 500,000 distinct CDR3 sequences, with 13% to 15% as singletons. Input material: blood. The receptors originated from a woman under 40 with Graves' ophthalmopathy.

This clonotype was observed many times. The DNA of the CDR3 is TGTGCCAGCAGTTACAACAGCCAAGAGACCCAGTACTTC. It is translated as CASSYNSQETQYF. The chain joins TRBV6-5 to TRBJ2-5; D call uncertain. CDR3 length equals 13 residues. V lost 2 bases, J lost 1 base, and 5 bases lay in between. From germline, CDR1 is MNHEY and CDR2 SVGAGI.

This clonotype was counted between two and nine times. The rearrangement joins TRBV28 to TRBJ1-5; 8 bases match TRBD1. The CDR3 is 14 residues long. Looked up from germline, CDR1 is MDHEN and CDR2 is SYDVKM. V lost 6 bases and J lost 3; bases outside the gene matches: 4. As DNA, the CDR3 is TGTGCCAGCAGGGTGGGACAGGACAATCAGCCCCAGCATTTT. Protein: CASRVGQDNQPQHF.

The CDR3 loop reads CASSGSRDRGRETQYF. The CDR3 DNA sequence: TGTGCCAGCAGTGGCTCCCGGGACAGGGGGCGAGAGACCCAGTACTTC. The chain couples TRBV6-1 to TRBJ2-5; 12 nucleotides align to TRBD1. Germline V CDR1 and CDR2: MNHNS, SASEGT. The J segment lost 4 bases and the V segment lost 4 bases, leaving 7 bases of the junction unmatched. There are 16 residues in the CDR3.

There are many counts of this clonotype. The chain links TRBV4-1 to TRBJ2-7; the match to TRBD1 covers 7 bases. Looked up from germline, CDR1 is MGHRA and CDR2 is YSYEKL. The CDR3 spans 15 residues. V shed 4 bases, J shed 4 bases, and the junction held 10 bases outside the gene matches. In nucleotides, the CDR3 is TGCGCCAGCAGCCCCTCTTTAGGGACAGCGTACGAGCAGTACTTC. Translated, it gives CASSPSLGTAYEQYF.

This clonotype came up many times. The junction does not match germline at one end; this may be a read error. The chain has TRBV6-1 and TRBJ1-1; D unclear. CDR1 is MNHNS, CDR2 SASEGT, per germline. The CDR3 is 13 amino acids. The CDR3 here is CAMSNSVNTEAFF. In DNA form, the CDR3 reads TGTGCTATGAGTAACAGCGTGAATACTGAAGCTTTCTTT.

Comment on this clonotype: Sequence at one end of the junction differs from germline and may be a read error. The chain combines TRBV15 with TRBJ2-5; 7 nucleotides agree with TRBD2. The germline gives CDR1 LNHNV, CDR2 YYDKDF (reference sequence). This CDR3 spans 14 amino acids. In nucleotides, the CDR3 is TGTGCCACCAGCAGAGATCGGGCGGGAGAGACCAAGTACTTC. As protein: CATSRDRAGETKYF.

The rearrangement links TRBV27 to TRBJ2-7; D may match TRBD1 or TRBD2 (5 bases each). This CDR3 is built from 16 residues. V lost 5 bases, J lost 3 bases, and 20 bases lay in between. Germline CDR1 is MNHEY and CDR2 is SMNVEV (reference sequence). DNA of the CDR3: TGTGCCAGCAGTCGAGGTACCGGGACGGCCTTCTACGAGCAGTACTTC. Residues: CASSRGTGTAFYEQYF.

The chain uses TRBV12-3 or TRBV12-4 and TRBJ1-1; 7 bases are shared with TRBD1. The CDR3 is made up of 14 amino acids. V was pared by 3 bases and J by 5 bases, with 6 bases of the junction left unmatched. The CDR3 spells CASSFTGVRTEAFF. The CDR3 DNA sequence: TGTGCCAGCAGTTTCACAGGGGTTCGAACTGAAGCTTTCTTT.

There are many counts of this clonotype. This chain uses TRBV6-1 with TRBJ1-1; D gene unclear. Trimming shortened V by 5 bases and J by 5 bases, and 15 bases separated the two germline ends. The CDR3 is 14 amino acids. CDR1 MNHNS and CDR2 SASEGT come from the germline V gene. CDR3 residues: CASSQTDGRTEAFF. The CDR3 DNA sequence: TGTGCCAGCAGTCAGACGGATGGCCGAACTGAAGCTTTCTTT.

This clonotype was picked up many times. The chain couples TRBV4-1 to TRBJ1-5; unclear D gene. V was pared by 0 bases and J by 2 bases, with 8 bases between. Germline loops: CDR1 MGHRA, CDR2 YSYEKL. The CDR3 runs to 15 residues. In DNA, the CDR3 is TGCGCCAGCAGCCAAGATCTTTTCGGCAATCAGCCCCAGCATTTT. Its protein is CASSQDLFGNQPQHF.

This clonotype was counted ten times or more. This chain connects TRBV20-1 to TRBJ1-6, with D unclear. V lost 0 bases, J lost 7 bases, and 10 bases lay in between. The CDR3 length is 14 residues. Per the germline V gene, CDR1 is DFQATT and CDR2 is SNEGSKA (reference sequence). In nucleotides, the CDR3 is TGCAGTGCTAGAGAATCGGGTGGAAATTCACCCCTCCACTTT. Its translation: CSARESGGNSPLHF.

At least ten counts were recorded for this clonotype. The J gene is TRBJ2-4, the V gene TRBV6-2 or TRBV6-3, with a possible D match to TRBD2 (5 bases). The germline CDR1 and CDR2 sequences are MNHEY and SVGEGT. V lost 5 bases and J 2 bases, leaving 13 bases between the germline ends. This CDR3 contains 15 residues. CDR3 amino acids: CASSKRPGTKNIQYF. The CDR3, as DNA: TGTGCCAGCAGTAAAAGGCCCGGGACCAAAAACATTCAGTACTTC.

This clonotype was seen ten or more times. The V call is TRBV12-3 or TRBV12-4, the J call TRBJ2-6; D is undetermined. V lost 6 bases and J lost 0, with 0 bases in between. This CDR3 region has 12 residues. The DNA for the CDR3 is TGTGCCAGCAGCTCTGGGGCCAACGTCCTGACTTTC. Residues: CASSSGANVLTF.

The CDR3 nucleotides are TGTGCCAGTAGCCATATGACCGGGCCGGGAGCTTTCTTT. Translated, it gives CASSHMTGPGAFF. This chain joins TRBV19 and TRBJ1-1; D is undetermined. There are 13 residues in the CDR3. The germline V and J ends were trimmed by 6 bases and 10 bases, with 18 bases remaining between them. Germline V gene data show CDR1 as LNHDA and CDR2 as SQIVND (reference sequence).

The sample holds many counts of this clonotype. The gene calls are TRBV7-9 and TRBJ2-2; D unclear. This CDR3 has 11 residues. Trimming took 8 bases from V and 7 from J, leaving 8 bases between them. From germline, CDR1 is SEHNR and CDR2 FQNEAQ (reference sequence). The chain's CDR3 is CASLRIGELFF. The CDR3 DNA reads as TGTGCCAGCCTTCGAATCGGGGAGCTGTTTTTT.

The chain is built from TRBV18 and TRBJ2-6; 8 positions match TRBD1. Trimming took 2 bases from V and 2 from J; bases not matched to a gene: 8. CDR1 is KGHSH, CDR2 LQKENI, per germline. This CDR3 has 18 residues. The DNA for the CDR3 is TGTGCCAGCTCACCAGGTGGACAGGGTAGTACTGGGGCCAACGTCCTGACTTTC. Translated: CASSPGGQGSTGANVLTF. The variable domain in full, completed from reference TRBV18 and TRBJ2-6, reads NAGVMQNPRHLVRRRGQEARLRCSPMKGHSHVYWYRQLPEEGLKFMVYLQKENIIDESGMPKERFSAEFPKEGPSILRIQQVVRGDSAAYFCASSPGGQGSTGANVLTFGAGSRLTVL.

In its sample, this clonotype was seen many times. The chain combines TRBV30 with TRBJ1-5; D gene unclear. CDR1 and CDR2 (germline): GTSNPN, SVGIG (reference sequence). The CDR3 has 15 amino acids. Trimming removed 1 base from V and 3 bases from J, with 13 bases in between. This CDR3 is CAWSERPGFNQPQHF. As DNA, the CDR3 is TGTGCCTGGAGTGAGCGGCCGGGATTCAATCAGCCCCAGCATTTT.

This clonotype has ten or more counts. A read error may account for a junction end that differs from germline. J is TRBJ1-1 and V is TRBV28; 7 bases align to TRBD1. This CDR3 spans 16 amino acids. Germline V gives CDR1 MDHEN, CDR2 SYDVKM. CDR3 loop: CASNQNSPGQHTGAFF. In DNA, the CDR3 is TGTGCCAGCAATCAAAACTCTCCGGGACAGCACACTGGAGCTTTCTTT.

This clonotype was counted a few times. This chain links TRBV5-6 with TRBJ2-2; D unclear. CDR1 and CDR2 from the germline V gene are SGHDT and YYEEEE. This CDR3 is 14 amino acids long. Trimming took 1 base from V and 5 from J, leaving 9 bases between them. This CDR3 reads CASSLPHPTGELFF. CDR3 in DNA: TGTGCCAGCAGCTTGCCGCACCCAACCGGGGAGCTGTTTTTT.

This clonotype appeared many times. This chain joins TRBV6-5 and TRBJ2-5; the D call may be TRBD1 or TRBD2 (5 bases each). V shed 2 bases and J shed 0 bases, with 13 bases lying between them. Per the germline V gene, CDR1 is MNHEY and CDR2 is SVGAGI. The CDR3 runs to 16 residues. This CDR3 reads CASSYNGAKYQETQYF. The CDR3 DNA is TGTGCCAGCAGTTACAACGGGGCAAAGTACCAAGAGACCCAGTACTTC.

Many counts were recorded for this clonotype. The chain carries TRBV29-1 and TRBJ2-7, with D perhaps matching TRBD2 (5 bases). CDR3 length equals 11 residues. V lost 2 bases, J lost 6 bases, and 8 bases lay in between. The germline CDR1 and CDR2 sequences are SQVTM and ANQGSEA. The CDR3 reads CSVERGFEQYF. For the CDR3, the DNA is TGCAGCGTTGAACGGGGATTCGAGCAGTACTTC.

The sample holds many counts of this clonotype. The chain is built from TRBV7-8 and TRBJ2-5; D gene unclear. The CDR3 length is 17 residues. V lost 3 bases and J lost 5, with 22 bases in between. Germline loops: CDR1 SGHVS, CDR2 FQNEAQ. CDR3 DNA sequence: TGTGCCAGCAGCTTGTTGGCTAAACTTCTACCTAGGGAGACCCAGTACTTC. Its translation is CASSLLAKLLPRETQYF.

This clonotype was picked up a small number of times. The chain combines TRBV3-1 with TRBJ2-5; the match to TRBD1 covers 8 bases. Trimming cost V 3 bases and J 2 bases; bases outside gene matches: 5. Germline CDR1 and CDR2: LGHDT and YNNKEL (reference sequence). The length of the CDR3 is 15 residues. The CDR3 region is CASSHSGTGQETQYF. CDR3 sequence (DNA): TGTGCCAGCAGCCACTCCGGGACAGGTCAAGAGACCCAGTACTTC.

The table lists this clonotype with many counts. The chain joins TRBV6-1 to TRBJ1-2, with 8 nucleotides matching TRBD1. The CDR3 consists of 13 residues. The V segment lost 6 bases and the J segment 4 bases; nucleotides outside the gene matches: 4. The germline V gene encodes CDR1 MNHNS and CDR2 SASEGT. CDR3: CASRNRGGYGYTF. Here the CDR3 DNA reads TGTGCCAGCAGGAACAGGGGGGGCTATGGCTACACCTTC.

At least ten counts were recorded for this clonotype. The CDR3 loop is CASSVSTSGRYYEQYF. For the CDR3, the DNA is TGTGCCAGCAGTGTCTCCACTAGCGGGAGATACTACGAGCAGTACTTC. The chain carries TRBV2 and TRBJ2-7; 11 nucleotides match TRBD2. The CDR3 is 16 amino acids. V lost 4 bases to trimming and J lost 3 bases; unmatched junction nucleotides: 8. In germline, CDR1 is SNHLY, CDR2 FYNNEI.

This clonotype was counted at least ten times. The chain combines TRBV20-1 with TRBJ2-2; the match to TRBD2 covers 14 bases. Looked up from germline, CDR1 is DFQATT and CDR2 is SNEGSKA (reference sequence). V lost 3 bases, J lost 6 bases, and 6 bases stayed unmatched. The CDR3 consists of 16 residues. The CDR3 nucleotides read TGCAGTGCTAGGGTGCCGGGACTAGCGGGAGCCGGGGAGCTGTTTTTT. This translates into CSARVPGLAGAGELFF.

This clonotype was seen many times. Here the CDR3 reads CATSDPGQVTDTQYF. The CDR3 DNA follows: TGTGCCACCAGTGACCCGGGACAGGTCACAGATACGCAGTATTTT. The chain couples TRBV24-1 to TRBJ2-3; 8 bases agree with TRBD1. The germline gives CDR1 KGHDR, CDR2 SFDVKD. Germline trimming cut 4 bases from V and 2 bases from J; bases unmatched to any gene: 4. This CDR3 is built from 15 residues.

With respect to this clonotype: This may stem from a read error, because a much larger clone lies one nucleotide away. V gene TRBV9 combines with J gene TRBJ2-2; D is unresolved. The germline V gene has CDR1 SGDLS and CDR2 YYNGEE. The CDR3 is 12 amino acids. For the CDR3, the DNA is TGTGCCTGCAGCGTAGTAACCGGGGAGCTGTTTTTT. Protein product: CACSVVTGELFF.